This T cell receptor (beta chain) was identified during a study of tissue T cells after allogeneic stem cell transplantation. V was shortened by 3 bases and J by 1 base, with 10 bases between the two germline ends. The V gene's germline CDR1 is MNHNY and CDR2 SVGAGI (reference sequence). The CDR3 is made up of 16 amino acids. Generated by immunoSEQ multiplex PCR, the TCRdb table keeps only in-frame clones and is missing some. The table records more than 500 clones, approximately 70% of them present only once. The chain uses TRBV6-6 and TRBJ1-6, with a weak D call TRBD1 (5 bases). Sample: stomach tissue, taken at autopsy. This sequence originates from a female patient aged 40-69 years with steroid-refractory graft-versus-host disease after an allogeneic stem cell transplant. Some T cells here may be from the graft donor. The CDR3 DNA reads TGTGCCAGCAGTTATGGGACGGGGTCCTATAATTCACCCCTCCACTTT. This encodes CASSYGTGSYNSPLHF.